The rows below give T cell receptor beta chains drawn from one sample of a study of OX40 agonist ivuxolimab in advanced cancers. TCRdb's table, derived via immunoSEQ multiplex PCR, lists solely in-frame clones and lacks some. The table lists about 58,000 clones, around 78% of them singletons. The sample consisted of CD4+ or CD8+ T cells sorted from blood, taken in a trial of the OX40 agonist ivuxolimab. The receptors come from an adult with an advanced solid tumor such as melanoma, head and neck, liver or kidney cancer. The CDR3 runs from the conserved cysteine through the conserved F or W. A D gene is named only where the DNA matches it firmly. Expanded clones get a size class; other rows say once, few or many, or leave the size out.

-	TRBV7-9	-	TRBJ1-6	CASSFLQTNSPLHF	TGTGCCAGCAGCTTCCTCCAGACTAATTCACCCCTCCACTTT
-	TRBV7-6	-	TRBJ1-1	CASSLRPEGEAFF	TGTGCCAGCAGCTTACGGCCCGAAGGTGAAGCTTTCTTT
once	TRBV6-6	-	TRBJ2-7	CASSSPGDSYEQYF	TGTGCCAGCAGTAGCCCGGGGGACTCCTACGAGCAGTACTTC
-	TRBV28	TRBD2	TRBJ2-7	CASSGGLAAITYEQYF	TGTGCCAGCAGTGGCGGACTAGCGGCTATCACCTACGAGCAGTACTTC
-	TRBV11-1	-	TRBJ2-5	CASSRRGVSETQYF	TGTGCCAGCAGCCGAAGGGGAGTATCGGAGACCCAGTACTTC
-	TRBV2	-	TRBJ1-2	CASSVLYGYTF	TGTGCCAGCAGTGTACTCTATGGCTACACCTTC
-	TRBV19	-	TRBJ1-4	CASSAKQPTNEKLFF	TGTGCCAGTAGTGCAAAACAGCCAACTAATGAAAAACTGTTTTTT
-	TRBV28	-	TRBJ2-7	CASRSAFLYEQYF	TGTGCCAGCAGGTCAGCGTTTCTCTACGAGCAGTACTTC
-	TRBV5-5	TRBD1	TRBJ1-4	CASSLQDRLEKLFF	TGTGCCAGCAGCTTGCAGGACAGGCTCGAAAAACTGTTTTTT
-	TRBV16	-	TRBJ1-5	CASSQRPREQPQHF	TGTGCCAGCAGCCAAAGACCAAGGGAGCAGCCCCAGCATTTT
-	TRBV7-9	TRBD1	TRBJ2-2	CASSSPGQGGTGELFF	TGTGCCAGCAGCTCGCCGGGACAGGGAGGAACCGGGGAGCTGTTTTTT
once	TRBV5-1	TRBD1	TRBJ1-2	CASSTGQAEYGYTF	TGCGCCAGCAGCACGGGACAGGCGGAATATGGCTACACCTTC
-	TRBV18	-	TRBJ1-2	CASSLDSGTTNYGYTF	TGTGCCAGCTCACTTGACTCTGGGACGACTAACTATGGCTACACCTTC
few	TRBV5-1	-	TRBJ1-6	CASSPGDQTPLHF	TGCGCCAGCAGCCCCGGGGATCAAACACCCCTCCACTTT
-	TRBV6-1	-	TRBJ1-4	CASGENEKLFF	TGTGCCTCCGGGGAAAATGAAAAACTGTTTTTT
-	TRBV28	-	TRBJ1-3	CASSTPSTGNTIYF	TGTGCCAGCAGTACGCCCTCAACCGGAAACACCATATATTTT
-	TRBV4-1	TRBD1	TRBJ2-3	CASSQVGTGYTDTQYF	TGCGCCAGCAGCCAAGTCGGGACAGGGTATACAGATACGCAGTATTTT
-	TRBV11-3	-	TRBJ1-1	CASSFREGTEAFF	TGTGCCAGCAGCTTTAGGGAGGGGACTGAAGCTTTCTTT
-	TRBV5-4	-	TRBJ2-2	CASSTFSPTGELFF	TGTGCCAGCAGCACGTTTTCCCCTACCGGGGAGCTGTTTTTT
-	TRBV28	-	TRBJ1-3	CASSPGLRNTIYF	TGTGCCAGCAGCCCGGGTCTAAGAAACACCATATATTTT
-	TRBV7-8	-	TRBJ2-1	CASSAYRVGLNEQFF	TGTGCCAGCAGCGCCTACAGGGTCGGACTCAATGAGCAGTTCTTC
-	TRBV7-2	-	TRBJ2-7	CASCRDRTSPQYF	TGTGCCAGCTGCCGGGACCGTACGTCCCCGCAGTACTTC
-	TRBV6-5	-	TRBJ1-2	CASTFNAGDTYGYTF	TGTGCCAGCACATTCAACGCAGGGGATACCTATGGCTACACCTTC